These 6 T cell receptor beta chains were all obtained from the same sample, sequenced in a study of CD8+ T cells in alopecia areata. The authors extracted RNA and reverse transcribed it into cDNA as the sequencing template. Using immunoSEQ multiplex PCR, the repertoire was profiled, and TCRdb retains in-frame clones only, with some absent. Among tens of thousands of clones, 50% to 70% were seen once, and the ten largest hold 21%. Stated treatment: oral pan-JAK inhibitor, 5-10 mg twice daily. The source material was CD8+ T cells sorted from blood, sampled at week 4, from a patient treated with tofacitinib. The receptors were gathered from a human donor with alopecia areata.

The chain is built from TRBV10-3 and TRBJ2-6, with D perhaps assigned TRBD1 or TRBD2 (5 bases each). From germline, CDR1 is ENHRY and CDR2 SYGVKD. With 5 bases removed from V and 0 bases from J, the gap between germline ends came to 20 bases. The length of the CDR3 is 19 residues. The CDR3 nucleotides read TGTGCCATCAGTTCGACGAGAGGGGCGATCAACTCTGGGGCCAACGTCCTGACTTTC. Encoded protein: CAISSTRGAINSGANVLTF.

The chain is built from TRBV14 and TRBJ2-7; D is ambiguous. From germline, CDR1 is SGHDN and CDR2 FVKESK. The CDR3 spans 13 residues. The germline V and J ends were trimmed by 4 bases and 7 bases, with 14 bases remaining between them. The CDR3 here is CASSPSTDGEQYF. CDR3 DNA: TGTGCCAGCAGCCCCTCCACCGACGGGGAGCAGTACTTC.

The V and J genes are TRBV7-9 and TRBJ2-7; D is possibly TRBD1 (6 bases). Germline V gene sequence: CDR1 SEHNR, CDR2 FQNEAQ (reference sequence). With 5 bases removed from V and 5 bases from J, the gap between germline ends came to 13 bases. CDR3 size: 13 residues. This CDR3 reads CASSLNRANEQYF. The CDR3 DNA follows: TGTGCCAGCAGCCTCAACAGGGCAAACGAGCAGTACTTC. The full variable domain, with the rest looked up from reference TRBV7-9 and TRBJ2-7, is DTGVSQNPRHKITKRGQNVTFRCDPISEHNRLYWYRQTLGQGPEFLTYFQNEAQLEKSRLLSDRFSAERPKGSFSTLEIQRTEQGDSAMYLCASSLNRANEQYFGPGTRLTVT.

The chain couples TRBV30 to TRBJ1-6; D gene ambiguous. This CDR3 has 13 residues. The V gene's germline CDR1 is GTSNPN and CDR2 SVGIG (reference sequence). V lost 1 base to trimming and J lost 7 bases, with 8 bases between them. Here the CDR3 reads CAWSAVDNSPLHF. DNA of the CDR3: TGTGCCTGGAGTGCGGTTGACAATTCACCCCTCCACTTT.

This chain uses TRBV9 with TRBJ1-1; 12 bases map to TRBD1. There are 15 residues in the CDR3. V was clipped by 3 bases and J by 14 bases; unmatched bases: 14. The germline CDR1 and CDR2 sequences are SGDLS and YYNGEE. Here the CDR3 DNA reads TGTGCCAGCAGCGAACGGGACAGGGGGCGAGCAGAGTACTTCTTT. The encoded protein is CASSERDRGRAEYFF. Together with reference TRBV9 and TRBJ1-1, the CDR3 gives the full variable domain: DSGVTQTPKHLITATGQRVTLRCSPRSGDLSVYWYQQSLDQGLQFLIQYYNGEERAKGNILERFSAQQFPDLHSELNLSSLELGDSALYFCASSERDRGRAEYFFGQGTRLTVV.

The rearrangement joins TRBV6-6 to TRBJ1-4; D is ambiguous. CDR1 is MNHNY and CDR2 is SVGAGI in the germline V gene (reference sequence). With 6 bases removed from V and 8 bases from J, the gap between germline ends came to 16 bases. There are 14 residues in the CDR3. CDR3 in DNA: TGTGCCAGCAGCCAGTTCCCGGGGTCCGAAAAACTGTTTTTT. Its protein product is CASSQFPGSEKLFF.